The sample holds one count of the clone carrying this T cell receptor (beta chain). Antigen unknown. Patients with a history of autoimmune disease or on systemic immunosuppression were excluded. Repertoires were generated with immunoSEQ multiplex PCR, while TCRdb's copy carries only in-frame clones and drops some. The top ten hold approximately 0.55% of the sample, which has fewer than 65,000 clones, 86% seen once. CDR3 length: 15 amino acids. Germline CDR1 and CDR2: SGHAT and FQNNGV. With V trimmed by 5 bases and J by 3 bases, 6 bases remained unmatched. The data were taken from a study of OX40 agonist ivuxolimab in advanced cancers. Study context: Dose-escalation patients had hepatocellular carcinoma, melanoma, renal cell or head and neck cancer.

General study findings and limits: Fewer expanded clones were found on average in CD4+ than in CD8+ T cells. The study observed clonal expansion of CD4+ and CD8+ blood T cells by week 6 at 0.1 to 3.0 mg/kg.

The sequence was collected from an adult with an advanced solid tumor such as melanoma, head and neck, liver or kidney cancer. The source material was CD4+ or CD8+ T cells sorted from blood, sampled in a trial of the OX40 agonist ivuxolimab. The rearrangement links TRBV11-2 to TRBJ2-1; 8 bases are shared with TRBD2. The CDR3 spells CASSPRTSFYNEQFF. Here the CDR3 DNA reads TGTGCCAGCAGCCCAAGGACTAGCTTCTACAATGAGCAGTTCTTC.